This entry lists 18 T cell receptor beta chains sequenced from one sample in a study of T cells after yellow fever vaccination. Via MiXCR, TCRdb re-called the 5' RACE reads, giving one row per CDR3 protein. The sample lists around 250,000 distinct CDR3 sequences, less than 8.5% occurring once. The starting material was CD4+ T cells sorted from PBMCs, obtained 15 days after the yellow fever booster vaccination. These receptor sequences come from a man aged 25-45 years who received the YFV17D yellow fever vaccine.

The gene calls are TRBV25-1 and TRBJ1-3; the D is unclear. V was shortened by 0 bases and J by 1 base, with 7 bases between the two germline ends. CDR1 is MGHDK and CDR2 is SYGVNS in the germline V gene. The CDR3 has 15 residues. The CDR3, as DNA: TGTGCCAGCAGTGAATACGACCATTCTGGAAACACCATATATTTT. Translated, it gives CASSEYDHSGNTIYF. The full variable domain, its missing parts supplied by reference TRBV25-1 and TRBJ1-3, is EADIYQTPRYLVIGTGKKITLECSQTMGHDKMYWYQQDPGMELHLIHYSYGVNSTEKGDLSSESTVSRIRTEHFPLTLESARPSHTSQYLCASSEYDHSGNTIYFGEGSWLTVV.

This clonotype was counted many times. The chain has TRBV19 and TRBJ2-7, with D possibly TRBD2 on 6 matching bases. V lost 6 bases to trimming and J lost 5 bases, with 11 bases between them. The germline CDR1 and CDR2 sequences are LNHDA and SQIVND (reference sequence). There are 12 residues in the CDR3. In nucleotides, the CDR3 is TGTGCCAGTAGGGGACTCCGCGACGAGCAGTACTTC. This codes for CASRGLRDEQYF.

This clonotype came up a few times. This sequence joins TRBV5-1 and TRBJ2-6; TRBD2 matches at 8 bases. The CDR3 is 16 residues long. The V segment lost 4 bases and the J segment 2 bases; nucleotides outside the gene matches: 5. Germline values: CDR1 SGHRS, CDR2 YFSETQ. CDR3 region: CASSPQAGAGANVLTF. CDR3 nucleotides: TGCGCCAGCAGCCCCCAAGCGGGGGCTGGGGCCAACGTCCTGACTTTC.

This clonotype was seen at least ten times. One end of the junction is discordant with germline, which a read error may explain. The chain employs TRBV5-1 and TRBJ2-2; D may be TRBD1 (5 bases). CDR1 and CDR2 (germline): SGHRS, YFSETQ. This CDR3 has 12 amino acids. CDR3 sequence: CAGRVSTGELFF. CDR3 in DNA: TGCGCCGGCAGGGTGAGCACCGGGGAGCTGTTTTTT.

This clonotype has a count of ten or more. The genes are TRBV6-2 or TRBV6-3 and TRBJ1-5; 7 bases align to TRBD1. Trimming cost V 8 bases and J 2 bases; bases outside gene matches: 9. The germline V gene encodes CDR1 MNHEY and CDR2 SVGEGT. The CDR3 is 15 amino acids. The CDR3 sequence is CASGNRGSGNQPQHF. The CDR3 DNA sequence: TGTGCCAGCGGAAACAGGGGAAGCGGCAATCAGCCCCAGCATTTT.

This clonotype was observed a handful of times. Here the CDR3 DNA reads TGTGCCAGCAGTTATGCCAGGGCACCCTACGAGCAGTACTTC. Protein: CASSYARAPYEQYF. V usage is TRBV6-5 and J usage is TRBJ2-7; D possibly corresponds to TRBD1 (5 bases). The ends were cut back, 3 bases at V and 2 bases at J, with 11 bases in the middle. The CDR3 contains 14 residues. Per germline, CDR1 MNHEY and CDR2 SVGAGI.

The table lists this clonotype with a few counts. CDR3 coding DNA: TGTGCCAGCAGCCGTAGCGGGCCTGGGGCCAACGTCCTGACTTTC. This sequence encodes CASSRSGPGANVLTF. V gene TRBV7-2 combines with J gene TRBJ2-6, with TRBD2 matching over 7 bases. Germline V lookup: CDR1 SGHTA, CDR2 FQGNSA. This CDR3 has 15 residues. With 5 bases clipped from V and 2 bases from J, the junction kept 3 bases outside the gene matches.

This clonotype was detected a few times. J is TRBJ2-7 and V is TRBV27; TRBD1 aligns across 7 bases. Germline V gene sequence: CDR1 MNHEY, CDR2 SMNVEV (reference sequence). The CDR3 covers 15 residues. Germline trimming cut 5 bases from V and 5 bases from J; bases unmatched to any gene: 12. DNA for the CDR3: TGTGCCAGCAGTCCCAGACAGGGATTGATCGACGAGCAGTACTTC. Amino acids: CASSPRQGLIDEQYF.

The V and J genes are TRBV6-6 and TRBJ2-2; D possibly corresponds to TRBD2 (5 bases). Germline V CDR1 and CDR2: MNHNY, SVGAGI (reference sequence). Trimming removed 5 bases at V and 8 bases at J, with 12 bases between. This CDR3 comprises 13 residues. CDR3 bases: TGTGCCAGCAGTCTGCAGGAGGCGGGGGAGCTGTTTTTT. It codes for CASSLQEAGELFF.

This clonotype has more than one count but fewer than ten. One end of the junction varies from germline; a read error may be responsible. V usage is TRBV5-1 and J usage is TRBJ2-7; 9 bases line up with TRBD1. The length of the CDR3 is 14 residues. CDR1 and CDR2 from the germline V gene are SGHRS and YFSETQ. The DNA of the CDR3 is TGCGCCAGCAGCAAGGGACAGGGCTCCCACGAGCAGTACTTC. It is translated as CASSKGQGSHEQYF.

The chain couples TRBV5-6 to TRBJ2-7; D is possibly TRBD1 or TRBD2 (5 bases each). The CDR3 loop spans 14 amino acids. V dropped 0 bases and J dropped 11 bases, with 18 bases sitting between them. Looked up from germline, CDR1 is SGHDT and CDR2 is YYEEEE. CDR3 loop: CASSLVTRQFSEYF. The DNA of the CDR3 is TGTGCCAGCAGCTTGGTTACTAGACAGTTCTCTGAGTACTTC. Complete variable domain (other parts from reference TRBV5-6 and TRBJ2-7): DAGVTQSPTHLIKTRGQQVTLRCSPKSGHDTVSWYQQALGQGPQFIFQYYEEEERQRGNFPDRFSGHQFPNYSSELNVNALLLGDSALYLCASSLVTRQFSEYFGPGTRLTVT.

This clonotype has ten or more counts. This sequence joins TRBV4-1 and TRBJ2-1, with 8 nucleotides matching TRBD2. CDR3 length: 16 residues. V shed 1 base and J 8 bases; nucleotides not matched to a gene: 10. Germline assignment: CDR1 MGHRA and CDR2 YSYEKL. For the CDR3, the DNA is TGCGCCAGCAGCCAAGGGGGACTAGTAAGGGGCGATGAGCAGTTCTTC. It codes for CASSQGGLVRGDEQFF.

The V and J genes are TRBV4-3 and TRBJ1-2; D possibly corresponds to TRBD1 (6 bases). The CDR3 loop spans 14 amino acids. Germline CDR1 reads LGHNA; CDR2 reads YSLEER. V lost 0 bases, J lost 4 bases, and 9 bases lay in between. CDR3 DNA: TGCGCCAGCAGCCAAGAAGTGGGGGCCTATGGCTACACCTTC. The encoded protein is CASSQEVGAYGYTF.

The chain employs TRBV12-3 or TRBV12-4 and TRBJ2-2; 9 nucleotides agree with TRBD2. The CDR3 runs to 15 residues. V was pared by 6 bases and J by 6 bases, with 8 bases of the junction left unmatched. CDR3 nucleotides: TGTGCCAGCAGAACCGGGACTAGCATCCCCGGGGAGCTGTTTTTT. Its protein product is CASRTGTSIPGELFF.

The J gene is TRBJ2-5, the V gene TRBV4-1, with D maybe TRBD1 (5 bases). Looked up from germline, CDR1 is MGHRA and CDR2 is YSYEKL. The length of the CDR3 is 15 residues. V was trimmed by 0 bases and J by 5 bases, leaving 13 bases between them. CDR3 bases: TGCGCCAGCAGCCAAGAAGGCAGGGTGTGGGAGACCCAGTACTTC. It is translated as CASSQEGRVWETQYF.

The J gene is TRBJ2-1, the V gene TRBV6-6; D is uncertain. V was cut by 5 bases and J by 12 bases, with 14 bases left in between. CDR3 length equals 12 residues. Germline CDR1 and CDR2: MNHNY and SVGAGI (reference sequence). CDR3 coding DNA: TGTGCCAGCAGTCCCCTCGGAGCCGGGCAGTTCTTC. Encoded protein: CASSPLGAGQFF.

This clonotype showed up just a few times. This chain uses TRBV14 with TRBJ1-1; perhaps TRBD1 as D (5 bases). The V end lost 5 bases, the J end lost 6 bases, and 10 bases lay between the germline ends. The CDR3 spans 12 residues. The V gene's germline CDR1 is SGHDN and CDR2 FVKESK. CDR3 residues: CASSFQGAEAFF. The CDR3 bases are TGTGCCAGCAGCTTCCAGGGTGCTGAAGCTTTCTTT.

This clonotype was recorded many times. This chain connects TRBV20-1 to TRBJ2-7; D not certain. Germline V gives CDR1 DFQATT, CDR2 SNEGSKA (reference sequence). Trimming removed 2 bases from V and 0 bases from J, with 5 bases in between. The CDR3 length is 12 residues. The CDR3 coding sequence is TGCAGTGCTAGACTGATCTCCTACGAGCAGTACTTC. This encodes CSARLISYEQYF.